This T cell receptor beta chain was identified during a study of identical twins. CDR3 length: 16 amino acids. Germline V lookup: CDR1 MNHEY, CDR2 SVGAGI. V was pared by 2 bases and J by 4 bases, with 5 bases of the junction left unmatched. This clonotype was seen more than once but under ten times. MiXCR, applied by TCRdb to the 5' RACE reads, yields one record per CDR3 protein. The table lists about 1.7 million distinct CDR3 sequences, less than 35% of them singletons, with about 0.27% in the top ten. Sequenced material: cord blood. This chain connects TRBV6-5 to TRBJ2-1; the match to TRBD2 covers 10 bases. The TCR sequence derives from a newborn girl in good health. CDR3 sequence: CASSYPSGRPYNEQFF. CDR3 nucleotides: TGTGCCAGCAGTTACCCTAGCGGGAGACCGTACAATGAGCAGTTCTTC.